This TCR beta chain came from a study of blood T cell repertoires in COVID-19 (dated by TCRdb to about 2020). The study in broad terms: Samples covering the acute and convalescent phases of COVID-19 were provided by collaborators in the United States, Italy and Spain. The dataset comprised deeply sampled blood TCRbeta repertoires from subjects exposed to, actively infected with, or recovered from COVID-19. The prospective study material was composed of cDNA or gDNA derived from T cells, B-cell-depleted T cells, or PBMCs. The sample metadata nearly always contained a de-identified subject ID, COVID-19 status, age in years and sex. Where available, HLA class I and class II types were obtained from metadata supplied by the sample provider rather than from assay-based typing. The repertoires were released in a freely available public database intended as a resource for research on the immune response to SARS-CoV-2. Samples came from the ongoing ImmuneRACE study (first 160 participants) plus 1,254 subjects from 6 global collaborators.

According to the germline V gene (reference sequence), CDR1 reads DFQATT and CDR2 reads SNEGSKA. The CDR3 holds 11 amino acids from the cysteine to the phenylalanine. Just CDR3 DNA is preserved here, 33 bases in frame from base 1. In the prospective study, participants were about 18 to 95 years old, resided in fewer than 25 geographic areas of the United States, and were enrolled through a virtual design. Cohort assignment in the prospective study relied on participant-reported clinical history from a screening survey and a study questionnaire. Exposed participants had been in contact, within 2 weeks of entering the study, with a person who had a PCR-confirmed or clinician-diagnosed case of COVID-19. In the prospective study, whole blood, serum and a nasopharyngeal or oropharyngeal swab were collected from each participant by mobile phlebotomists. Over a roughly two-month period, participants in the prospective study had the option of providing additional blood draws and questionnaires. Prospective study blood samples were shipped either frozen or at room temperature before DNA extraction.

In regard to this clone: Its antigen remains undetermined. Base qualities are not provided; no much larger clone lies one nucleotide away.

The immunoSEQ Assay, a bias-controlled multiplex PCR, was used to amplify TCRbeta CDR3 regions from genomic DNA. On the authors' methods: Within the assay, amplification of reference gene primers was used to estimate how many nucleated cells each sample contained. To quantify the absolute abundance of each unique TCRbeta CDR3 rearrangement, sequence reads were collapsed and filtered. For each sample, productive Simpson clonality was calculated by taking the square root of Simpson's diversity index across productive rearrangements. TCRdb retrieved this table from immuneACCESS and kept in-frame rearrangements only. Not all clones are present; in checked studies, unresolved V genes account for under half, and no reason is known for the remainder. V and J calls and clone size are given by that table; D and trimming were obtained from the DNA. Recorded for this sample are 250,000 or so clones; approximately 88% of them occurred a single time. 2.5% to 4% of the sample rests with the top ten.

Overall study results and their limits: How much clinical and demographic metadata was included differed by source and by participant, and the metadata was provided uncurated.

Recombination linked TRBV20-1 to TRBJ1-2; confidence is insufficient to name the D gene. Input material: PBMCs or T cells enriched from blood (not recorded which). This TCR derives from a woman aged 40 to 50 who had been exposed to COVID-19. CDR3 loop: CTPSPDYGYTF. The nucleotide sequence reads TGCACCCCTTCACCAGACTATGGCTACACCTTC.